These 5 T cell receptor beta chains originate from one sample sequenced in a study of OX40 agonist ivuxolimab in advanced cancers. Sequenced by immunoSEQ multiplex PCR; TCRdb stores in-frame clones only, minus some. Of about 46,000 clones detected, around nine tenths appear once; the ten largest clones hold about 3.8%. The input for sequencing was CD4+ or CD8+ T cells sorted from blood, taken in a trial of the OX40 agonist ivuxolimab. The receptors originated from an adult with an advanced solid tumor such as melanoma, head and neck, liver or kidney cancer.

This sequence joins TRBV2 and TRBJ2-7, with D maybe TRBD2 (6 bases). The CDR3 spans 12 residues. The V gene lost 6 bases and the J gene lost 2 bases, with 8 bases spanning the gap. Germline CDR1 SNHLY, CDR2 FYNNEI. The CDR3 bases are TGTGCCAGCAGCCGACTAGCCTACGAGCAGTACTTC. Its protein is CASSRLAYEQYF.

The CDR3 nucleotides are TGTGCCAGCAGTTATGGGGAGAGTCGCGAGCAGTACTTC. It codes for CASSYGESREQYF. This rearrangement joins TRBV27 to TRBJ2-7; D is possibly TRBD2 (5 bases). Germline V gene data show CDR1 as MNHEY and CDR2 as SMNVEV (reference sequence). The CDR3 totals 13 residues. The V end was cut by 4 bases, the J end by 6 bases, with 13 bases between.

This chain joins TRBV18 and TRBJ1-6, with D possibly matching TRBD1 (6 bases). In germline, CDR1 is KGHSH, CDR2 LQKENI. The germline V and J ends were trimmed by 4 bases and 5 bases, with 12 bases remaining between them. The CDR3 runs 15 residues. CDR3 in DNA: TGTGCCAGCTCACGTCAACAGGGAGATAATTCACCCCTCCACTTT. It encodes CASSRQQGDNSPLHF. Looking up the rest from reference TRBV18 and TRBJ1-6 gives the full variable domain: NAGVMQNPRHLVRRRGQEARLRCSPMKGHSHVYWYRQLPEEGLKFMVYLQKENIIDESGMPKERFSAEFPKEGPSILRIQQVVRGDSAAYFCASSRQQGDNSPLHFGNGTRLTVT.

The gene calls are TRBV27 and TRBJ2-5; D perhaps matches TRBD1 (5 bases). The CDR3 is 13 residues long. Germline assignment: CDR1 MNHEY and CDR2 SMNVEV (reference sequence). V dropped 6 bases and J dropped 7 bases, with 15 bases sitting between them. The CDR3 DNA reads TGTGCCAGCAGCTCCGGTCCTAGGGGGACCCAGTACTTC. This encodes CASSSGPRGTQYF.

J is TRBJ1-1 and V is TRBV4-1, with 7 bases fitting TRBD1. Germline V CDR1 and CDR2: MGHRA, YSYEKL. The ends lost 0 bases at V and 4 bases at J; junction bases unmatched: 8. CDR3 size: 16 residues. CDR3 DNA sequence: TGCGCCAGCAGCCAAGAAAGTACAGGGGTGGGCACTGAAGCTTTCTTT. Translating gives CASSQESTGVGTEAFF.